These 15 T cell receptor beta chains originate from one sample sequenced in a study of T cell responses to AZD1222 COVID-19 vaccine. Repertoires were generated with immunoSEQ multiplex PCR, while TCRdb's copy carries only in-frame clones and drops some. The sample holds about 150,000 clones, 87% seen once. The material sequenced was peripheral blood, taken 28 days after the second AZD1222 dose. The receptors derive from an adult who received the AZD1222 COVID-19 vaccine.

The V call is TRBV5-5, the J call TRBJ1-2; tentatively, D is TRBD1 (6 bases). The CDR3 totals 15 residues. Germline lookup yields CDR1 SGHKS and CDR2 YYEKEE (reference sequence). V lost 0 bases to trimming and J lost 7 bases, with 16 bases between them. The CDR3 sequence: CASSLAPGGKGGYTF. DNA for the CDR3: TGTGCCAGCAGCTTGGCCCCTGGGGGCAAAGGTGGCTACACCTTC.

The chain couples TRBV6-2 or TRBV6-3 to TRBJ1-5, with 9 bases identical to TRBD1. After removal of 6 bases from V and 0 bases from J, the junction contained 6 bases not matched to a gene. The germline V gene encodes CDR1 MNHEY and CDR2 SVGEGT. The length of the CDR3 is 16 residues. The CDR3 region is CASSNGQGHSNQPQHF. CDR3 nucleotide sequence: TGTGCCAGCAGCAACGGACAGGGGCATAGCAATCAGCCCCAGCATTTT.

The gene calls are TRBV30 and TRBJ1-2; TRBD1 matches at 7 bases. This CDR3 is built from 12 residues. Germline values: CDR1 GTSNPN, CDR2 SVGIG (reference sequence). Losses at the gene ends were 1 base for V and 6 bases for J; bases not matched to a gene: 2. The CDR3 region is CAWSGQGDGYTF. Written as DNA, the CDR3 is TGTGCCTGGAGTGGACAGGGAGATGGCTACACCTTC.

The V gene is TRBV6-2 or TRBV6-3, the J gene TRBJ2-7, with D possibly being TRBD2 (6 bases). The V gene's germline CDR1 is MNHEY and CDR2 SVGEGT. V was shortened by 6 bases and J by 5 bases, with 26 bases between the two germline ends. The CDR3 contains 17 residues. CDR3: CASSPRGTSGRTHEQYF. CDR3 nucleotide sequence: TGTGCCAGCAGCCCACGCGGGACGAGCGGGCGTACGCACGAGCAGTACTTC.

In this sample, this clone turned up once. The J gene is TRBJ1-5, the V gene TRBV6-2 or TRBV6-3; TRBD1 might be the D (5 bases). V lost 6 bases and J 6 bases, leaving 18 bases between the germline ends. CDR3 length: 15 residues. Per the germline V gene, CDR1 is MNHEY and CDR2 is SVGEGT. CDR3 in amino acids: CASSSSGGVSQPQHF. The CDR3 bases are TGTGCCAGCAGCTCCTCGGGGGGGGTATCTCAGCCCCAGCATTTT.

The CDR3 protein is CASSPSSGGTLYNEQFF. In DNA form, the CDR3 reads TGTGCCAGCAGCCCATCCTCAGGGGGGACACTCTACAATGAGCAGTTCTTC. J is TRBJ2-1 and V is TRBV5-6; D might be TRBD1 (7 bases). Germline-derived CDR1 and CDR2 are SGHDT and YYEEEE. V lost 4 bases and J lost 3, with 20 bases in between. This CDR3 is built from 17 residues. Full variable domain (outside the CDR3, taken from reference TRBV5-6 and TRBJ2-1): DAGVTQSPTHLIKTRGQQVTLRCSPKSGHDTVSWYQQALGQGPQFIFQYYEEEERQRGNFPDRFSGHQFPNYSSELNVNALLLGDSALYLCASSPSSGGTLYNEQFFGPGTRLTVL.

In this sample, this clone turned up once. The genes are TRBV28 and TRBJ2-3; D is possibly TRBD2 (7 bases). The V and J ends lost 4 bases and 4 bases respectively, with 9 bases between them. The germline gives CDR1 MDHEN, CDR2 SYDVKM. This CDR3 spans 13 amino acids. CDR3 sequence: CASSWEGADTQYF. For the CDR3, the DNA is TGTGCCAGCAGTTGGGAGGGGGCAGATACGCAGTATTTT.

J is TRBJ1-6 and V is TRBV14; 8 bases map to TRBD1. V shed 2 bases and J 10 bases; nucleotides not matched to a gene: 7. Looked up from germline, CDR1 is SGHDN and CDR2 is FVKESK. The CDR3 spans 15 residues. CDR3 in amino acids: CASSQTGQAWSPLHF. As DNA, the CDR3 is TGTGCCAGCAGCCAAACGGGACAGGCCTGGTCACCCCTCCACTTT. The whole variable domain, filled in from reference TRBV14 and TRBJ1-6, reads EAGVTQFPSHSVIEKGQTVTLRCDPISGHDNLYWYRRVMGKEIKFLLHFVKESKQDESGMPNNRFLAERTGGTYSTLKVQPAELEDSGVYFCASSQTGQAWSPLHFGNGTRLTVT.

The chain links TRBV10-3 to TRBJ2-3; the D gene is possibly TRBD1 (5 bases). The CDR3 is 14 residues long. The V end lost 4 bases, the J end lost 1 base, and 9 bases lay between the germline ends. Germline V gives CDR1 ENHRY, CDR2 SYGVKD. CDR3: CAISAQGRTDTQYF. The CDR3 bases are TGTGCCATCAGTGCGCAGGGCCGCACAGATACGCAGTATTTT.

The chain links TRBV20-1 to TRBJ2-1; 8 positions agree with TRBD2. Looked up from germline, CDR1 is DFQATT and CDR2 is SNEGSKA (reference sequence). The junction had 14 bases not matched to a gene; V was cut back by 3 bases and J by 10 bases. The CDR3 extends over 15 amino acids. CDR3 nucleotide sequence: TGCAGTGCTAGTGGGGCTTCTAGCGGGTACGACGAGCAGTTCTTC. Residues: CSASGASSGYDEQFF.

V is TRBV27 and J is TRBJ1-5, with 8 bases matching TRBD1. CDR1 is MNHEY, CDR2 SMNVEV, per germline (reference sequence). The ends lost 4 bases at V and 5 bases at J; junction bases unmatched: 10. This CDR3 has 16 amino acids. CDR3 DNA sequence: TGTGCCAGCAGTTCACTCGGACAGGGAGCGTATCAGCCCCAGCATTTT. Protein sequence: CASSSLGQGAYQPQHF.

This clone was observed a few times. The CDR3 is CASSIRQGRNSPLHF. CDR3 DNA sequence: TGTGCCAGCAGTATCCGACAGGGGAGAAATTCACCCCTCCACTTT. This rearrangement joins TRBV28 to TRBJ1-6; 8 bases are shared with TRBD1. The CDR3 extends over 15 amino acids. Germline CDR1 MDHEN, CDR2 SYDVKM. With 5 bases clipped from V and 7 bases from J, the junction kept 7 bases outside the gene matches.

The chain is built from TRBV7-3 and TRBJ2-1, with 9 positions matching TRBD2. Germline-derived CDR1 and CDR2 are SGHTA and FQGTGA. This CDR3 contains 17 residues. The ends lost 2 bases at V and 0 bases at J; junction bases unmatched: 5. The CDR3: CASSLLSGRPSYNEQFF. The CDR3 coding sequence is TGTGCCAGCAGCTTATTAAGCGGGAGGCCCTCCTACAATGAGCAGTTCTTC.

The chain uses TRBV23-1 and TRBJ1-5; D may be TRBD1 (5 bases). TRBV23-1 is placed among ORFs of uncertain function. This CDR3 has 13 amino acids. The CDR3: CDDGTLAYQPQHF. In DNA form, the CDR3 reads TGCGACGACGGGACCTTGGCCTATCAGCCCCAGCATTTT.

This sequence joins TRBV2 and TRBJ2-7; D is unclear. V lost 4 bases, J lost 5 bases, and 9 bases lay in between. The CDR3 totals 12 residues. Looked up from germline, CDR1 is SNHLY and CDR2 is FYNNEI. CDR3 region: CASSGDANEQYF. The CDR3 coding sequence is TGTGCCAGCAGTGGTGATGCCAACGAGCAGTACTTC. The whole variable domain, remainder taken from reference TRBV2 and TRBJ2-7, is EPEVTQTPSHQVTQMGQEVILRCVPISNHLYFYWYRQILGQKVEFLVSFYNNEISEKSEIFDDQFSVERPDGSNFTLKIRSTKLEDSAMYFCASSGDANEQYFGPGTRLTVT.